The rows below give T cell receptor beta chains drawn from one sample of a study of blood T cell repertoires in COVID-19. Measured with immunoSEQ multiplex PCR; TCRdb has only the in-frame clones, and not every one. The table shows around 160,000 clones, with roughly 85% occurring only once. The sample was peripheral blood. The receptors were sampled from a woman aged 60 to 75 with COVID-19, enrolled during active disease. Both conserved end residues are part of each CDR3. D genes are given only for firm matches. Expanded clones get a size class; other rows say once, few or many, or leave the size out.

NA	NA	TRBV5-6	TRBJ2-7	TGTGCCAGCAGCCTGGTGGCAGGGGAAGACGAGCAGTACTTC	CASSLVAGEDEQYF
few	NA	TRBV6-2/TRBV6-3	TRBJ2-4	TGTGCCAGCAGTGAGGGCGGGACCGTAGCCAAAAACATTCAGTACTTC	CASSEGGTVAKNIQYF
NA	NA	TRBV6-5	TRBJ1-1	TGTGCCAGCACCCGGGATGGGTCCACTGAAGCTTTCTTT	CASTRDGSTEAFF
NA	TRBD1	TRBV19	TRBJ2-1	TGTGCCAGTAGTATGTTTAGTGGATCGGGACAGAGCTACAATGAGCAGTTCTTC	CASSMFSGSGQSYNEQFF
NA	TRBD1	TRBV19	TRBJ1-2	TGTGCCAGTAGTCCTCCCCGGGACAGAGCCTTCTACACCTTC	CASSPPRDRAFYTF
NA	NA	TRBV6-6	TRBJ1-3	TGTGCCAGCAGTTACACAGGCTTTAGCTCTGGAAACACCATATATTTT	CASSYTGFSSGNTIYF
few	NA	TRBV7-9	TRBJ1-1	TGTGCCAGCAGCCCGGGTGGGGATACAGGGAAGAACACTGAAGCTTTCTTT	CASSPGGDTGKNTEAFF
few	NA	TRBV29-1	TRBJ1-1	TGCAGCGCCGCAACTGATCCTGCGAGCACTGAAGCTTTCTTT	CSAATDPASTEAFF
few	NA	TRBV27	TRBJ1-6	TGTGCCAGCAGTGTACAAAATTCACCCCTCCACTTT	CASSVQNSPLHF
NA	NA	TRBV5-3	TRBJ1-2	TGTGCCAGAAGCTTCGGGACAAAGAACTATGGCTACACCTTC	CARSFGTKNYGYTF
NA	NA	TRBV2	TRBJ2-3	TGTGCCAGCAACCCACAGGGCTGGGGTACAGATACGCAGTATTTT	CASNPQGWGTDTQYF
NA	NA	TRBV19	TRBJ1-6	TGTGCCAGTAGTAGGAACGGGGGAGGCTCACCCCTCCACTTT	CASSRNGGGSPLHF
NA	TRBD1	TRBV11-3	TRBJ2-2	TGTGCCAGCAGCGCGAGACAGGGGAACACCGGGGAGCTGTTTTTT	CASSARQGNTGELFF
once	TRBD2	TRBV11-2	TRBJ2-1	TGTGCCAGCAGCTATAGCGGGGGGCCAGATGAGCAGTTCTTC	CASSYSGGPDEQFF
NA	TRBD2	TRBV18	TRBJ2-3	TGTGCCAGCTCACCATGGGCTAGCGGGGGCCGGGATACGCAGTATTTT	CASSPWASGGRDTQYF
NA	TRBD1	TRBV30	TRBJ1-4	TGTGCCTGGAGCCCGGGACAGGGATTTGCAACTAATGAAAAACTGTTTTTT	CAWSPGQGFATNEKLFF
once	NA	TRBV10-3	TRBJ2-1	TGTGCCATCAGTGGGGGCGGGGAGTACAATGAGCAGTTCTTC	CAISGGGEYNEQFF
NA	NA	TRBV5-1	TRBJ2-1	TGCGCCAGCAGCTCCTTTTTTGATGAGCAGTTCTTC	CASSSFFDEQFF
NA	TRBD1	TRBV12-3/TRBV12-4	TRBJ1-2	TGTGCCAGCAGTTTAGCGCATGGCAGGGGGGATACCTTC	CASSLAHGRGDTF
NA	NA	TRBV5-1	TRBJ1-1	TGCGCCAGCAGCTTAGGGGAACTTTTGAACACTGAAGCTTTCTTT	CASSLGELLNTEAFF
NA	NA	TRBV5-1	TRBJ2-7	TGCGCCAGCAGCTTGGGGCAGGGCCGCGAGCAGTACTTC	CASSLGQGREQYF
NA	TRBD1	TRBV10-1	TRBJ2-1	TGCGCCAGCAGTACCGGACAGGGGCTCTACAATGAGCAGTTCTTC	CASSTGQGLYNEQFF
NA	TRBD1	TRBV19	TRBJ2-1	TGTGCCAGTCAGACAGGGCTGAGCTCCTACAATGAGCAGTTCTTC	CASQTGLSSYNEQFF
NA	TRBD1	TRBV15	TRBJ1-1	TGTGCCACCAGCAGAGAGGACAGGGAAACTGAAGCTTTCTTT	CATSREDRETEAFF
NA	TRBD1	TRBV29-1	TRBJ1-3	TGCAGCGTTGAGGACAGGGGCTCTGGAAACACCATATATTTT	CSVEDRGSGNTIYF
NA	TRBD1	TRBV10-1	TRBJ1-5	TGCGCCAGCAGAGAAACCGGGACAGGAGACTATCAGCCCCAGCATTTT	CASRETGTGDYQPQHF
NA	TRBD2	TRBV20-1	TRBJ2-1	TGCAGTGCTAGTCGTCGGCGGGGGAGCTCCTACAATGAGCAGTTCTTC	CSASRRRGSSYNEQFF
NA	TRBD1	TRBV14	TRBJ1-4	TGTGCCAGCAGCCAAATCGACTCTGGACAGGGGCACGAAAAACTGTTTTTT	CASSQIDSGQGHEKLFF
NA	TRBD1	TRBV5-1	TRBJ1-1	TGCGCCAGCAGCCGGGACAGGGAATACACTGAAGCTTTCTTT	CASSRDREYTEAFF
NA	TRBD1	TRBV19	TRBJ1-5	TGTGCCAGTAGTATAGATCATTATCAGGGGGCGTCTAATCAGCCCCAGCATTTT	CASSIDHYQGASNQPQHF
NA	NA	TRBV10-3	TRBJ1-2	TGTGCCATCAACAGGGAAGATGGCTACACCTTC	CAINREDGYTF
once	NA	TRBV5-1	TRBJ1-6	TGCGCCAGCAGCATTGGGTGGAGGGGCGATTCACCCCTCCACTTT	CASSIGWRGDSPLHF
NA	NA	TRBV7-9	TRBJ1-1	TGTGCCAGCAGCGGAACCGGGGGTAGGAACACTGAAGCTTTCTTT	CASSGTGGRNTEAFF
NA	NA	TRBV18	TRBJ2-1	TGTGCCAGCTCACCACCGGGACACTGGGGATACAATGAGCAGTTCTTC	CASSPPGHWGYNEQFF
NA	TRBD2	TRBV10-3	TRBJ2-1	TGTGCCATCAAGACTAGCGGGGGGAGGAATGAGCAGTTCTTC	CAIKTSGGRNEQFF
NA	TRBD1	TRBV7-9	TRBJ2-6	TGTGCCAGCAGCCGCGGGACAGGCGAATACTCTGGGGCCAACGTCCTGACTTTC	CASSRGTGEYSGANVLTF
NA	TRBD1	TRBV10-3	TRBJ1-3	TGTGCCATCAGCCCTAGACAGGGAACGTTTGGAAACACCATATATTTT	CAISPRQGTFGNTIYF
NA	TRBD2	TRBV2	TRBJ2-1	TGTGCCAGCAGTGCAGGGAGGGCGTACAATGAGCAGTTCTTC	CASSAGRAYNEQFF
NA	NA	TRBV7-8	TRBJ2-7	TGTGCCAGTGGGCAGTACGAGCAGTACTTC	CASGQYEQYF
NA	TRBD1	TRBV3-1/TRBV3-2	TRBJ1-5	TGTGCCAGCAGCCAATGGACAGGGAGCAATCAGCCCCAGCATTTT	CASSQWTGSNQPQHF
NA	NA	TRBV4-2	TRBJ1-5	TGTGCCAGCAGCCAGGGGGGAGAGTCATTTTACAGCAATCAGCCCCAGCATTTT	CASSQGGESFYSNQPQHF
NA	NA	TRBV7-7	TRBJ2-2	TGTGCTAGCAGCTTAGCCACGAACACCGGGGAGCTGTTTTTT	CASSLATNTGELFF
NA	TRBD1	TRBV6-5	TRBJ1-2	TGTGCCAGTTCAGGGGGCGCTGGCTACACCTTC	CASSGGAGYTF
NA	NA	TRBV24-1	TRBJ2-7	TGTGCCACCGGGGACTCTAGCTTGGGAGAGCAGTACTTC	CATGDSSLGEQYF
NA	NA	TRBV30	TRBJ1-5	TGTGCCTGGAGTGTACAGGCAGGAGGGCACCAGCCCCAGCATTTT	CAWSVQAGGHQPQHF
few	TRBD1	TRBV7-2	TRBJ1-2	TGTGCCAGCAGCGTAGTCGGACAGGGGTCGGGTGGCTACACCTTC	CASSVVGQGSGGYTF
NA	NA	TRBV6-5	TRBJ1-6	TGTGCCAGCACCCCCACAGGGTATAATAATTCACCCCTCCACTTT	CASTPTGYNNSPLHF
once	TRBD1	TRBV4-2	TRBJ2-3	TGTGCCAGCAGCCAAGATGTGGACAGGGGAATAGCGGCAGATACGCAGTATTTT	CASSQDVDRGIAADTQYF
NA	NA	TRBV24-1	TRBJ2-5	TGTGCCACCAGTGAAGGGGGGGTGGAGACCCAGTACTTC	CATSEGGVETQYF
NA	NA	TRBV20-1	TRBJ2-5	TGCAGTGCTCTGGACAGAGAAACCCAGTACTTC	CSALDRETQYF
few	NA	TRBV7-9	TRBJ1-1	TGTGCCAGCACTTATACAGGAGTTAACACTGAAGCTTTCTTT	CASTYTGVNTEAFF
NA	NA	TRBV7-2	TRBJ1-2	TGTGCCAGCAGCCCTGAGGCCCAAGACTATGGCTACACCTTC	CASSPEAQDYGYTF
NA	NA	TRBV4-1	TRBJ2-1	TGCGCCAGCAGCCAAGCCTCGGGAGAGTACAATGAGCAGTTCTTC	CASSQASGEYNEQFF
NA	NA	TRBV9	TRBJ2-7	TGTGCCAGCAGCGTATATAGCGGCTACGAGCAGTACTTC	CASSVYSGYEQYF